A selection of T cell receptor beta chains follows, all from one sample in a study of Graves' ophthalmopathy and Graves' hyperthyroidism. Using its own MiXCR run on the multiplex PCR reads, TCRdb lists one record per CDR3 protein. The table records about 210,000 distinct CDR3 sequences, around 28% of them present only once. Material for sequencing was peripheral blood. These receptors all stem from a man in his fifties with Graves' ophthalmopathy. Both conserved end residues are part of each CDR3. Fields, in order: V gene, D gene, J gene, clone size, CDR3 protein, CDR3 DNA. The D gene is left open where the match is weak. Rows may omit the clone size; those that give it use once, few, many or a size class.

v_gene: TRBV6-1
d_gene: TRBD1
j_gene: TRBJ1-1
abundance: NA
CDR3aa: CASRSAGTGRWTEAFF
CDR3nt: TGTGCCAGCAGGAGCGCCGGGACAGGCAGGTGGACTGAAGCTTTCTTT

v_gene: TRBV28
d_gene: NA
j_gene: TRBJ2-7
abundance: many
CDR3aa: CASSRIRDLYEQYF
CDR3nt: TGTGCCAGCAGCCGCATCCGGGATCTCTACGAGCAGTACTTC

v_gene: TRBV5-1
d_gene: TRBD2
j_gene: TRBJ2-2
abundance: many
CDR3aa: CASSLGAGGTNTGELFF
CDR3nt: TGCGCCAGCAGCTTGGGAGCGGGAGGAACGAACACCGGGGAGCTGTTTTTT

v_gene: TRBV7-8
d_gene: NA
j_gene: TRBJ2-5
abundance: NA
CDR3aa: CASSRGRTGQETQYF
CDR3nt: TGTGCCAGCAGCCGCGGACGGACCGGCCAAGAGACCCAGTACTTC

v_gene: TRBV20-1
d_gene: NA
j_gene: TRBJ2-7
abundance: NA
CDR3aa: CSANPEDSSYEQYF
CDR3nt: TGCAGTGCTAACCCCGAGGACAGCTCCTACGAGCAGTACTTC

v_gene: TRBV15
d_gene: NA
j_gene: TRBJ2-6
abundance: NA
CDR3aa: CATSGTSGANVLTF
CDR3nt: TGTGCCACCAGTGGGACCTCTGGGGCCAACGTCCTGACTTTC

v_gene: TRBV5-4
d_gene: TRBD2
j_gene: TRBJ2-2
abundance: many
CDR3aa: CASSLAGTTNTGELFF
CDR3nt: TGTGCCAGCAGCTTGGCCGGGACTACGAACACCGGGGAGCTGTTTTTT

v_gene: TRBV6-5
d_gene: NA
j_gene: TRBJ1-5
abundance: NA
CDR3aa: CASSYSDGQPQHF
CDR3nt: TGTGCCAGCAGTTACTCTGATGGTCAGCCCCAGCATTTT

v_gene: TRBV7-6
d_gene: TRBD1
j_gene: TRBJ2-7
abundance: many
CDR3aa: CASSLGTGDLVAGPYEQYF
CDR3nt: TGTGCCAGCAGCTTAGGTACAGGGGATTTAGTTGCAGGGCCCTACGAGCAGTACTTC

v_gene: TRBV20-1
d_gene: TRBD1
j_gene: TRBJ2-7
abundance: few
CDR3aa: CSARGGGPYEQYF
CDR3nt: TGCAGTGCTAGAGGAGGGGGCCCCTACGAGCAGTACTTC

v_gene: TRBV20-1
d_gene: NA
j_gene: TRBJ1-6
abundance: many
CDR3aa: CSATDGNSPLHF
CDR3nt: TGCAGTGCTACAGACGGAAATTCACCCCTCCACTTT

v_gene: TRBV18
d_gene: NA
j_gene: TRBJ1-5
abundance: NA
CDR3aa: CASSPRSPGAGQEPQHF
CDR3nt: TGTGCCAGCTCACCACGGTCCCCAGGGGCCGGCCAGGAGCCCCAGCATTTT

v_gene: TRBV5-6
d_gene: TRBD1
j_gene: TRBJ2-7
abundance: many
CDR3aa: CASSWATGGASYEQYF
CDR3nt: TGTGCCAGCAGCTGGGCCACAGGGGGCGCGTCCTACGAGCAGTACTTC

v_gene: TRBV28
d_gene: TRBD1
j_gene: TRBJ1-1
abundance: many
CDR3aa: CASSPTGGTSTEAFF
CDR3nt: TGTGCCAGCAGTCCGACAGGGGGGACAAGTACTGAAGCTTTCTTT

v_gene: TRBV7-9
d_gene: NA
j_gene: TRBJ2-7
abundance: many
CDR3aa: CASSASGEYEQYF
CDR3nt: TGTGCCAGCAGCGCCTCGGGCGAGTACGAGCAGTACTTC

v_gene: TRBV6-2/TRBV6-3
d_gene: TRBD2
j_gene: TRBJ2-7
abundance: many
CDR3aa: CASSPGDYPYEQYF
CDR3nt: TGTGCCAGCAGTCCCGGGGACTACCCCTACGAGCAGTACTTC

v_gene: TRBV29-1
d_gene: NA
j_gene: TRBJ2-7
abundance: NA
CDR3aa: CSVTSPSRSAYYEQYF
CDR3nt: TGCAGCGTGACCTCCCCATCTCGGTCAGCATACTACGAGCAGTACTTC

v_gene: TRBV28
d_gene: TRBD1
j_gene: TRBJ1-2
abundance: many
CDR3aa: CASSPRDRTLYGYTF
CDR3nt: TGTGCCAGCAGTCCCAGGGACAGGACACTCTATGGCTACACCTTC

v_gene: TRBV5-1
d_gene: NA
j_gene: TRBJ1-2
abundance: many
CDR3aa: CASSLAGDGYTF
CDR3nt: TGCGCCAGCAGCTTGGCCGGGGATGGCTACACCTTC

v_gene: TRBV6-5
d_gene: NA
j_gene: TRBJ2-7
abundance: many
CDR3aa: CASSGGFLNEQYF
CDR3nt: TGTGCCAGCTCAGGAGGGTTCCTCAACGAGCAGTACTTC

v_gene: TRBV25-1
d_gene: NA
j_gene: TRBJ2-2
abundance: many
CDR3aa: CASSVGPTGELVF
CDR3nt: TGTGCCAGCAGTGTGGGGCCCACCGGGGAGCTGGTTTTT

v_gene: TRBV12-3/TRBV12-4
d_gene: TRBD2
j_gene: TRBJ2-2
abundance: NA
CDR3aa: CAKSFWREGLTGELFF
CDR3nt: TGTGCCAAAAGCTTTTGGCGGGAGGGCCTTACCGGGGAGCTGTTTTTT

v_gene: TRBV4-3
d_gene: NA
j_gene: TRBJ2-2
abundance: many
CDR3aa: CASSQDIRGPNTGELFF
CDR3nt: TGCGCCAGCAGCCAAGATATAAGGGGCCCGAACACCGGGGAGCTGTTTTTT

v_gene: TRBV12-3/TRBV12-4
d_gene: NA
j_gene: TRBJ2-7
abundance: once
CDR3aa: CASRADVDSSYEQYF
CDR3nt: TGTGCCAGCAGAGCGGACGTGGACAGCTCCTACGAGCAGTACTTC

v_gene: TRBV12-3/TRBV12-4
d_gene: NA
j_gene: TRBJ2-7
abundance: many
CDR3aa: CASSLGQGLPYEQYF
CDR3nt: TGTGCCAGCAGTTTAGGGCAGGGACTCCCCTACGAGCAGTACTTC

v_gene: TRBV5-1
d_gene: NA
j_gene: TRBJ2-3
abundance: many
CDR3aa: CASQQKSSTDTQYF
CDR3nt: TGCGCCAGCCAACAGAAATCTAGCACAGATACGCAGTATTTT

v_gene: TRBV6-2/TRBV6-3
d_gene: NA
j_gene: TRBJ2-2
abundance: few
CDR3aa: CASSSKPGELSF
CDR3nt: TGTGCCAGCAGCTCAAAGCCCGGGGAGCTGTCTTTT

v_gene: TRBV15
d_gene: NA
j_gene: TRBJ1-1
abundance: once
CDR3aa: CATSSPSSRTEAFF
CDR3nt: TGTGCCACCAGCAGCCCCTCCAGCCGCACTGAAGCTTTCTTT

v_gene: TRBV18
d_gene: NA
j_gene: TRBJ2-7
abundance: many
CDR3aa: CASSPNGDSYEQYF
CDR3nt: TGTGCCAGCTCACCGAATGGGGACTCCTACGAGCAGTACTTC

v_gene: TRBV11-2
d_gene: TRBD2
j_gene: TRBJ2-3
abundance: many
CDR3aa: CASSIRLAGNTDTQYF
CDR3nt: TGTGCCAGCAGCATACGACTAGCGGGGAACACAGATACGCAGTATTTT

v_gene: TRBV28
d_gene: NA
j_gene: TRBJ1-2
abundance: once
CDR3aa: CASGTIKDYGYTF
CDR3nt: TGTGCCAGCGGCACTATAAAGGACTATGGCTACACCTTC

v_gene: TRBV7-2
d_gene: NA
j_gene: TRBJ2-7
abundance: NA
CDR3aa: CASSTGGASSYEQYF
CDR3nt: TGTGCCAGCAGCACCGGAGGGGCGAGCTCCTACGAGCAGTACTTC

v_gene: TRBV4-3
d_gene: NA
j_gene: TRBJ2-7
abundance: many
CDR3aa: CASSQDWTLSYEQYF
CDR3nt: TGCGCCAGCAGCCAAGACTGGACACTATCCTACGAGCAGTACTTC